The 25 T cell receptor beta chains presented below share a single source sample, sequenced in a study of blood T cells in healthy people across ages (dated by TCRdb to about 2015). The library relied on 5' RACE. The instrument was an Illumina HiSeq 2500. A second roughly 6 to 12 cycle PCR used a sample-barcoded 5' primer and a J-beta primer mix. TCRdb's own reprocessing of the public reads used fastp at Q25 and MiXCR and kept productive beta chains. Rows are combined by CDR3 protein, so each entry shows the most common genes and DNA. Across this sample there are over 1.5 million distinct CDR3 sequences, with 49% seen only once. The ten largest account for about 2.1% of the sample. The sample consisted of blood. These receptors all come from a middle-aged woman in good health.

V gene TRBV28 combines with J gene TRBJ2-7, with D perhaps assigned TRBD1 or TRBD2 (5 bases each). The CDR3 is 12 residues long. Trimming took 3 bases from V and 10 from J, leaving 13 bases between them. Germline V lookup: CDR1 MDHEN, CDR2 SYDVKM. The CDR3 here is CASSFSGTVQYF. DNA for the CDR3: TGTGCCAGCAGTTTCTCCGGGACCGTTCAGTACTTC.

V and J are TRBV18 and TRBJ2-5; perhaps TRBD2 as D (6 bases). The CDR3 spans 14 residues. The V gene lost 5 bases and the J gene lost 0 bases, with 10 bases spanning the gap. CDR1 and CDR2 from the germline V gene are KGHSH and LQKENI. The CDR3 DNA sequence: TGTGCCAGCTCAAAGACGGGGGACCAAGAGACCCAGTACTTC. It translates to CASSKTGDQETQYF.

The rearrangement links TRBV28 to TRBJ2-5; tentatively, D is TRBD1 (5 bases). The CDR3 totals 14 residues. Trimming cost V 5 bases and J 6 bases, with 16 bases left between them. Germline assignment: CDR1 MDHEN and CDR2 SYDVKM. CDR3 residues: CASSVGRVGKTQYF. The CDR3 DNA is TGTGCCAGCAGTGTAGGCAGGGTAGGAAAGACCCAGTACTTC.

The chain joins TRBV20-1 to TRBJ2-7; 9 nucleotides line up with TRBD2. Germline V gene data show CDR1 as DFQATT and CDR2 as SNEGSKA (reference sequence). Trimming cost V 1 base and J 2 bases; bases outside gene matches: 9. The CDR3 is 16 amino acids. The CDR3 loop reads CSARVQLAGSPYEQYF. Here the CDR3 DNA reads TGCAGTGCTAGAGTCCAGCTAGCGGGGTCACCCTACGAGCAGTACTTC.

The chain uses TRBV7-2 and TRBJ2-7, with TRBD2 as a possible D gene (5 bases). The CDR3 spans 12 residues. V lost 5 bases, J lost 4 bases, and 9 bases lay in between. The germline V gene encodes CDR1 SGHTA and CDR2 FQGNSA. The CDR3 coding sequence is TGTGCCAGCAGCCGACCGGGGTACGAGCAGTACTTC. Encoded protein: CASSRPGYEQYF.

This sequence joins TRBV27 and TRBJ2-3; D is possibly TRBD1 or TRBD2 (5 bases each). Between the trimmed V and J ends, which lost 2 bases and 6 bases, there was a span of 12 bases. Germline assignment: CDR1 MNHEY and CDR2 SMNVEV (reference sequence). The CDR3 extends over 14 amino acids. The CDR3 bases are TGTGCCAGCAGTTTAACCTTGTGGGGGGATACGCAGTATTTT. Its translation: CASSLTLWGDTQYF.

The V and J genes are TRBV11-3 and TRBJ2-5, with D perhaps given as TRBD1 or TRBD2 (5 bases each). The germline V and J ends were trimmed by 1 base and 2 bases, with 17 bases remaining between them. Germline CDR1 SGHNT, CDR2 YENEEA. This CDR3 comprises 17 residues. CDR3 DNA: TGTGCCAGCAGCTTAGGTGAGGTCGGGACGCAACAAGAGACCCAGTACTTC. Protein product: CASSLGEVGTQQETQYF.

The rearrangement uses TRBV6-2 or TRBV6-3 and TRBJ2-5; D ambiguous. The CDR3 spans 14 residues. The V end lost 6 bases, the J end lost 5 bases, and 16 bases lay between the germline ends. From germline, CDR1 is MNHEY and CDR2 SVGEGT. DNA for the CDR3: TGTGCCAGCAGCCCCTGGTCCCAACGGGAGACCCAGTACTTC. It is translated as CASSPWSQRETQYF.

In this sample, this clonotype turned up once. The rearrangement uses TRBV20-1 and TRBJ2-5; 12 nucleotides line up with TRBD1. The J call may be wrong; the DNA end is better matched by TRBJ2-7. This CDR3 spans 15 amino acids. Germline CDR1 and CDR2: DFQATT and SNEGSKA (reference sequence). This CDR3 is CSARGTGGVHYEQYF. The CDR3 DNA follows: TGCAGTGCTAGGGGGACAGGGGGCGTTCATTACGAGCAGTACTTC.

The chain recombines TRBV6-2 or TRBV6-3 with TRBJ2-3; tentatively, D is TRBD2 (7 bases). Germline V gives CDR1 MNHEY, CDR2 SVGEGT. V gave up 2 bases and J gave up 2 bases, with 11 bases separating them. The CDR3 extends over 15 amino acids. In DNA form, the CDR3 reads TGTGCCAGCAGTTACGGGGGGGCAGCCACAGATACGCAGTATTTT. Amino acids: CASSYGGAATDTQYF.

V and J are TRBV6-2 or TRBV6-3 and TRBJ2-4; 9 positions match TRBD1. The J call is uncertain, as TRBJ2-7 better fits the DNA end. From germline, CDR1 is MNHEY and CDR2 SVGEGT. CDR3 size: 15 residues. CDR3 DNA sequence: TGTGCCAGCAGACGGACAGGGGCAACAGCCTACGAGCAGTACTTC. This gives the protein CASRRTGATAYEQYF.

The chain has TRBV9 and TRBJ1-2; D not resolved. The CDR3 spans 11 residues. Germline V gives CDR1 SGDLS, CDR2 YYNGEE. Deletions cut 3 bases from V and 11 bases from J, with 11 bases between. CDR3 in amino acids: CASSALERYTF. In nucleotides, the CDR3 is TGTGCCAGCAGCGCCCTAGAGCGATACACCTTC. Full variable domain (remainder filled in from reference TRBV9 and TRBJ1-2): DSGVTQTPKHLITATGQRVTLRCSPRSGDLSVYWYQQSLDQGLQFLIQYYNGEERAKGNILERFSAQQFPDLHSELNLSSLELGDSALYFCASSALERYTFGSGTRLTVV.

This clonotype showed up just once. The rearrangement uses TRBV7-9 and TRBJ2-1; TRBD1 matches 11 bases. The CDR3 extends over 16 amino acids. The germline gives CDR1 SEHNR, CDR2 FQNEAQ (reference sequence). Trimming at V came to 5 bases and at J to 9 bases, leaving 12 bases not matched to a gene. CDR3 loop: CASSPVGTGGMSEQFF. The CDR3 DNA is TGTGCCAGCAGCCCCGTCGGGACAGGGGGGATGAGTGAGCAGTTCTTC.

The chain combines TRBV6-4 with TRBJ1-4; a possible D gene is TRBD1 (5 bases). The CDR3 has 16 residues. V was pared by 4 bases and J by 0 bases, with 12 bases between. Germline V gene data show CDR1 as MRHNA and CDR2 as SNTAGT. In DNA form, the CDR3 reads TGTGCCAGCAGTGGGGGGGTAATGGCAACTAATGAAAAACTGTTTTTT. It specifies CASSGGVMATNEKLFF.

J is TRBJ2-3 and V is TRBV2; D remains ambiguous. The length of the CDR3 is 12 residues. Germline lookup yields CDR1 SNHLY and CDR2 FYNNEI. Trimming cost V 3 bases and J 8 bases, with 9 bases left between them. CDR3 DNA: TGTGCCAGCAGTGACCCCCTCAGTACGCAGTATTTT. This sequence encodes CASSDPLSTQYF.

This clonotype was seen repeatedly, ten times or more. The rearrangement joins TRBV7-2 to TRBJ2-1, with TRBD2 as a possible D gene (7 bases). CDR1 and CDR2 from the germline V gene are SGHTA and FQGNSA. Trimming removed 4 bases at V and 7 bases at J, with 20 bases between. This CDR3 has 16 amino acids. The CDR3 region is CASSSSHGGGRNEQFF. CDR3 DNA sequence: TGTGCCAGCAGCTCCTCCCATGGGGGGGGGCGGAATGAGCAGTTCTTC.

The V and J genes are TRBV6-2 or TRBV6-3 and TRBJ2-1; TRBD1 matches 7 bases. Germline V gives CDR1 MNHEY, CDR2 SVGEGT. The CDR3 loop spans 13 amino acids. V trimming: 2 bases; J trimming: 7 bases; junction bases outside the gene matches: 2. CDR3 loop: CASSYLQGNEQFF. Here the CDR3 DNA reads TGTGCCAGCAGTTACCTACAGGGGAATGAGCAGTTCTTC.

The chain couples TRBV4-3 to TRBJ1-5; D uncertain. The CDR3 sequence is 18 residues long. The V gene lost 0 bases and the J gene lost 3 bases, with 18 bases spanning the gap. The germline CDR1 and CDR2 sequences are LGHNA and YSLEER. The CDR3 here is CASSQDWVRTGVNQPQHF. Written as DNA, the CDR3 is TGCGCCAGCAGCCAAGATTGGGTGCGGACTGGCGTCAATCAGCCCCAGCATTTT.

This chain uses TRBV10-3 with TRBJ2-7; the D gene is possibly TRBD2 (5 bases). The end of the DNA fits TRBJ2-5 better, so the J call may be wrong. Germline CDR1 and CDR2: ENHRY and SYGVKD. The CDR3 has 14 amino acids. CDR3 sequence (DNA): TGTGCCATCAGGTCTGGACTCCCGGGGGAGACCCAGTACTTC. As protein: CAIRSGLPGETQYF.

About this clonotype itself: The junction differs from germline at one of its ends, possibly a read error. The chain has TRBV12-3 or TRBV12-4 and TRBJ2-4; TRBD1 agrees at 7 bases. The CDR3 has 16 residues. CDR3 sequence: CTSSTLGQVAKNIQYF. Here the CDR3 DNA reads TGTACCAGCAGCACTCTCGGACAGGTCGCCAAAAACATTCAGTACTTC.

This clonotype was seen only a few times. The rearrangement links TRBV5-1 to TRBJ2-5, with D perhaps being TRBD1 or TRBD2 (5 bases each). The V gene's germline CDR1 is SGHRS and CDR2 YFSETQ. Trimming shortened V by 4 bases and J by 4 bases, and 14 bases separated the two germline ends. CDR3 length equals 14 residues. The CDR3 DNA sequence: TGCGCCAGCAGCGAGGGACGGGCACTAGAGACCCAGTACTTC. This sequence encodes CASSEGRALETQYF.

The chain recombines TRBV4-3 with TRBJ2-1; D gene unclear. Germline V gene lookup returns CDR1 LGHNA and CDR2 YSLEER. V shed 4 bases and J shed 0 bases, with 13 bases lying between them. The CDR3 consists of 16 residues. The CDR3 DNA reads as TGCGCCAGCAGCCCGGAGCTTGTCGGCTCCTACAATGAGCAGTTCTTC. Translating it yields CASSPELVGSYNEQFF.

The V and J genes are TRBV6-2 or TRBV6-3 and TRBJ2-7, with D perhaps matching TRBD1 (6 bases). This CDR3 region has 12 residues. CDR1 is MNHEY and CDR2 is SVGEGT in the germline V gene. V was clipped by 5 bases and J by 12 bases, with 17 bases between them. CDR3 amino acids: CASSPMGTMRYF. The DNA of the CDR3 is TGTGCCAGCAGTCCCATGGGGACAATGCGGTACTTC.

V gene TRBV9 combines with J gene TRBJ2-3; 7 bases map to TRBD1. Germline V gives CDR1 SGDLS, CDR2 YYNGEE. The CDR3 extends over 15 amino acids. V dropped 4 bases and J dropped 2; count of bases not matched to a gene: 7. CDR3 in amino acids: CASSPRGQITDTQYF. The CDR3 DNA reads as TGTGCCAGCAGCCCAAGGGGACAGATCACAGATACGCAGTATTTT.

The gene calls are TRBV12-3 or TRBV12-4 and TRBJ2-1; TRBD2 matches 9 bases. The CDR3 contains 14 residues. Trimming removed 3 bases from V and 9 bases from J; junction bases left unmatched: 6. The CDR3 DNA reads as TGTGCCAGCAGTTTCGGTAGCGGGGGTTTTGAGCAGTTCTTC. This encodes CASSFGSGGFEQFF.